This is a list of T cell receptor beta chains from one sample in a study of control samples from healthy donors and cancer patients. The assay was immunoSEQ multiplex PCR, and TCRdb's table has in-frame clones only and misses some. Of over 80,000 clones listed, roughly 78% are singletons. Sequencing input: blood. These receptors all stem from a man aged 55 to 70 in good health. Both conserved end residues are part of each CDR3. D genes are given only for firm matches. Clone size is shown for a subset of rows, as once, few, many or a class of expanded clone.

d_call,v_call,clone_size,j_call,cdr3_nt,cdr3_aa
TRBD1,TRBV5-1,.,TRBJ2-7,TGCGCCAGCAGCGGGGACAGGGAGAACTACGAGCAGTACTTC,CASSGDRENYEQYF
TRBD1,TRBV13,.,TRBJ2-5,TGTGCCAGCAGCTTATGGACAGGCGATACAGAGACCCAGTACTTC,CASSLWTGDTETQYF
.,TRBV7-7,.,TRBJ2-2,TGTGCTAGCAGCGCTACACTGGGACGCGAGGGAGGGGAGCTGTTTTTT,CASSATLGREGGELFF
.,TRBV25-1,few,TRBJ1-2,TGTGCCAGCAGAGATAGTACAGGTGGCTACACCTTC,CASRDSTGGYTF
.,TRBV14,.,TRBJ2-5,TGTGCCAGCAGCCCGTCACAGCTCTACGAGACCCAGTACTTC,CASSPSQLYETQYF
TRBD1,TRBV7-9,.,TRBJ1-3,TGTGCCAGCAGGGAGATCGCAGGGGGTGGAAACACCATATATTTT,CASREIAGGGNTIYF
.,TRBV11-2,.,TRBJ2-1,TGTGCCAGCAGCCCTCAGGGGGGATATTTGAACAATGAGCAGTTCTTC,CASSPQGGYLNNEQFF
TRBD1,TRBV19,.,TRBJ2-1,TGTGCCAGTATGGGGGACAGGGATCGGGTTACGTCCTACAATGAGCAGTTCTTC,CASMGDRDRVTSYNEQFF
TRBD2,TRBV2,.,TRBJ2-1,TGTGCCAGCAGTGGACTAGCCGATGAGCAGTTCTTC,CASSGLADEQFF
.,TRBV7-6,.,TRBJ2-5,TGTGCCAGCAGCTTGGGGACGGCACAAGAGACCCAGTACTTC,CASSLGTAQETQYF
TRBD2,TRBV5-8,.,TRBJ2-1,TGTGCCAGCAGCTTTCGTGGGGCGGGGGGTCTGTACAATGAGCAGTTCTTC,CASSFRGAGGLYNEQFF
TRBD1,TRBV5-6,few,TRBJ1-1,TGTGCCAGCAGCTTGGGGACAGGCCTGAACACTGAAGCTTTCTTT,CASSLGTGLNTEAFF
.,TRBV14,.,TRBJ1-1,TGTGCCAGCAGGCCACGTACCTTTCAAGGTGGCGTTATGAACACTGAAGCTTTCTTT,CASRPRTFQGGVMNTEAFF
TRBD1,TRBV6-2/TRBV6-3,.,TRBJ1-5,TGTGCCAGCAGTTACCACAGGGGAAGTGGGAATCAGCCCCAGCATTTT,CASSYHRGSGNQPQHF
.,TRBV5-4,once,TRBJ2-7,TGTGCCAGCAGCCAGGGACCGTCTAGAGAGCAGTACTTC,CASSQGPSREQYF
.,TRBV5-1,.,TRBJ2-2,TGCGCCAGCATGGACTTGGGGACCGACCGGGAGCTGTTTTTT,CASMDLGTDRELFF
TRBD2,TRBV5-8,.,TRBJ2-2,TGTGCCAGCAGCCGGCCGACTAGCGGGACGAACACCGGGGAGCTGTTTTTT,CASSRPTSGTNTGELFF
.,TRBV19,.,TRBJ1-6,TGTGCCAGTACTTCGACAGGCAGCTCCTATAATTCACCCCTCCACTTT,CASTSTGSSYNSPLHF
.,TRBV6-6,.,TRBJ2-5,TGTGCCAGCAGTTACTCGGGAGCCACCCACCAAGAGACCCAGTACTTC,CASSYSGATHQETQYF
.,TRBV5-4,.,TRBJ2-5,TGTGCCAGCAGCCATGACGGGGGCTCGGGAGAGACCCAGTACTTC,CASSHDGGSGETQYF
.,TRBV27,many,TRBJ1-6,TGTGCCAGCTCTCGACAAGGTGTTTCACCCCTCCACTTT,CASSRQGVSPLHF
TRBD2,TRBV19,.,TRBJ2-1,TGTGCCAGTAGTACCCCAAGACTTCATGCACCGGGACTAGTGTACAATGAGCAGTTCTTC,CASSTPRLHAPGLVYNEQFF
.,TRBV3-1/TRBV3-2,.,TRBJ1-6,TGTGCCAGCAGCCAAGCGTGGAACAGGGAGGTAAACTCCTATAATTCACCCCTCCACTTT,CASSQAWNREVNSYNSPLHF
TRBD1,TRBV4-1,.,TRBJ1-2,TGCGCCAGCAGCCAAGAGGGACAGGGAATTTATGGCTACACCTTC,CASSQEGQGIYGYTF
.,TRBV28,.,TRBJ2-7,TGTGCCAGCAGCCTAGGATCCTACGAGCAGTACTTC,CASSLGSYEQYF
.,TRBV18,once,TRBJ1-1,TGTGCCAGCTATCCGGGACTCGGCGGCACTGAAGCTTTCTTT,CASYPGLGGTEAFF
.,TRBV7-2,few,TRBJ2-4,TGTGCCAGCAGTGGTGCTGGGGCCAAAAACATTCAGTACTTC,CASSGAGAKNIQYF
.,TRBV2,.,TRBJ1-5,TGTGCCAGCAGTGATTTAGTGGATTTCCAGGGACGGCAGCCCCAGCATTTT,CASSDLVDFQGRQPQHF
TRBD1,TRBV4-2,many,TRBJ1-4,TGTGCCAGCAGCCACGGAGCGGGACAGGGTAATGAAAAACTGTTTTTT,CASSHGAGQGNEKLFF
.,TRBV6-4,once,TRBJ2-2,TGTGCCAGCAGTGAATACAGGAACACCGGGGAGCTGTTTTTT,CASSEYRNTGELFF
.,TRBV7-6,few,TRBJ1-2,TGTGCCAGCAGCTTATCACGGACCGCCAATCTCCTCGGCTACACCTTC,CASSLSRTANLLGYTF